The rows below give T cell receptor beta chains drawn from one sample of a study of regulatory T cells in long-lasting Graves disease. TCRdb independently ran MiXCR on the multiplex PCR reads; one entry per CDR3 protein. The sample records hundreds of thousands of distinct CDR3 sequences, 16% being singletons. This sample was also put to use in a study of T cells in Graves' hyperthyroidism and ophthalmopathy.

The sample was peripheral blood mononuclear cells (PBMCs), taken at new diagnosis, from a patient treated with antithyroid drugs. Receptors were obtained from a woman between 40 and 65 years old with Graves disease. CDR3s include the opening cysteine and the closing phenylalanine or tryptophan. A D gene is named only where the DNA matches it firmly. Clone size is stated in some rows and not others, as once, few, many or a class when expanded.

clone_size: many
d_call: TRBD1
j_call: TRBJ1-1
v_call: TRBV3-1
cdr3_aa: CASSRQGGYTEAFF
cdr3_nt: TGTGCCAGCAGCCGACAGGGGGGATACACTGAAGCTTTCTTT

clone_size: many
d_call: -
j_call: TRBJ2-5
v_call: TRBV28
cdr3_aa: CASSFPDSQETQYF
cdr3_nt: TGTGCCAGCAGTTTCCCGGACAGCCAAGAGACCCAGTACTTC

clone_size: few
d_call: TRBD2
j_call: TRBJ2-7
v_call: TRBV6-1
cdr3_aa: CASSQRLAGEPYEQYF
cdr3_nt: TGTGCCAGCAGTCAGAGACTAGCGGGAGAACCCTACGAGCAGTACTTC

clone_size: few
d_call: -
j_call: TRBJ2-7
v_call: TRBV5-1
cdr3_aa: CASSSADMAKQYF
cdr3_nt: TGCGCCAGCAGCTCGGCAGACATGGCGAAGCAGTACTTC

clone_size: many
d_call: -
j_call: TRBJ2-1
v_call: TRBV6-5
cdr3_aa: CASSYWGEAYNEQFF
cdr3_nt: TGTGCCAGCAGTTACTGGGGGGAGGCTTACAATGAGCAGTTCTTC

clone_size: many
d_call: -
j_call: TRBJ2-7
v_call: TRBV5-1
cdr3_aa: CASSLGPAYEQYF
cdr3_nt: TGTGCCAGCAGTTTAGGGCCAGCCTACGAGCAGTACTTC

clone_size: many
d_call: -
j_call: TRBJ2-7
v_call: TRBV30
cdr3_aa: CAWSPPPGRTYEQYF
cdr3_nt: TGTGCCTGGAGTCCTCCCCCGGGCAGGACCTACGAGCAGTACTTC

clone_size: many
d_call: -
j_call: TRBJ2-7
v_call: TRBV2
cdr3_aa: CASSERYEQYF
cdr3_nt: TGTGCCAGCAGTGAAAGATACGAGCAGTACTTC

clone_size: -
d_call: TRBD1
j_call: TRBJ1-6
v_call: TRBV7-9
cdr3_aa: CASMTGVGSPLHF
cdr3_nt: TGTGCCAGCATGACAGGGGTTGGGTCACCCCTCCACTTT

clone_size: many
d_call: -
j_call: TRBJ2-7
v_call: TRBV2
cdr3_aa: CASSVDYEQYF
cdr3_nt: TGTGCCAGCAGTGTGGACTACGAGCAGTACTTC

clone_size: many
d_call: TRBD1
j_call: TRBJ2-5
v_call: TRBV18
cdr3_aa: CASSPQGRETQYF
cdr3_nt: TGTGCCAGCAGCCCACAGGGGCGAGAGACCCAGTACTTC

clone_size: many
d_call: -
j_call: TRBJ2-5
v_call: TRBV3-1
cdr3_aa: CASSPQIASETQYF
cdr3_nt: TGTGCCAGCAGCCCCCAGATAGCATCCGAGACCCAGTACTTC

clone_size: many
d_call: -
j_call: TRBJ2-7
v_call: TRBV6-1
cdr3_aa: CASSEARERYEQYF
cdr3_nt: TGTGCCAGCAGTGAGGCCAGGGAGAGGTACGAGCAGTACTTC

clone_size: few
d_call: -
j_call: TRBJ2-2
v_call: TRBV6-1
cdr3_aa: CASSITRSGELFF
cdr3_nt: TGTGCCAGCTCAATAACGCGTTCCGGGGAGCTGTTTTTT

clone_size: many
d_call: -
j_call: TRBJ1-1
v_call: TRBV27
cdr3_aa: CASSRLGAVNTEAFF
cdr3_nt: TGTGCCAGCAGTCGCCTAGGGGCGGTTAACACTGAAGCTTTCTTT

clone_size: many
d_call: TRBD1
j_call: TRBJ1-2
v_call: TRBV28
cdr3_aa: CASSQRTGSKGYTF
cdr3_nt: TGTGCCAGCAGTCAAAGGACAGGGTCAAAAGGCTACACCTTC

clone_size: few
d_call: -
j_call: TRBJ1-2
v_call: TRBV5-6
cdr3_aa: CASSSGPTEDGYTF
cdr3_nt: TGTGCCAGCAGCTCGGGCCCCACAGAGGATGGCTACACCTTC

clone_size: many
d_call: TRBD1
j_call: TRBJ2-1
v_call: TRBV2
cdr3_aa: CASSRGLNEQFF
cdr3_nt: TGTGCCAGCAGCAGGGGGCTCAATGAGCAGTTCTTC

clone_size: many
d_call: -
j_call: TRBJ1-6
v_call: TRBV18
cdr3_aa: CASSHTQGNSPLHF
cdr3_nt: TGTGCCAGCTCACACACGCAGGGTAATTCACCCCTCCACTTT

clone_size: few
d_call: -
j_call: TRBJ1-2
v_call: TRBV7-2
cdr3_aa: CASSPEVRTNYGYTF
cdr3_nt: TGTGCCAGCAGCCCCGAGGTCAGGACTAACTATGGCTACACCTTC

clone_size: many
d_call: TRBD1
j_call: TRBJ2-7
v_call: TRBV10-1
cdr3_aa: CASSETLGQAYEQYF
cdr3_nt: TGCGCCAGCAGTGAGACCTTGGGACAGGCCTACGAGCAGTACTTC

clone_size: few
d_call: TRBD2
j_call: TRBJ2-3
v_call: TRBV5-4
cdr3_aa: CASSPWRGGTDTQYF
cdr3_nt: TGTGCCAGCAGCCCTTGGCGGGGGGGCACAGATACGCAGTATTTT

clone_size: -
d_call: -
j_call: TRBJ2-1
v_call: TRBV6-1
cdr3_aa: CASSKGPEQFF
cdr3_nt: TGTGCCAGCAGTAAGGGACCGGAGCAGTTCTTC

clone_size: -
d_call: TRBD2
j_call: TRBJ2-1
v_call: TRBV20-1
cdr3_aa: CSGRRLAGRHNEQSF
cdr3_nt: TGCAGTGGTCGGAGACTAGCGGGGAGACACAATGAGCAGTCCTTC

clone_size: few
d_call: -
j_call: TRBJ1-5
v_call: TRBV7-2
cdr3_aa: CASSLTGGRGQPQHF
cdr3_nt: TGTGCCAGCAGCTTAACGGGGGGTCGGGGTCAGCCCCAGCATTTT

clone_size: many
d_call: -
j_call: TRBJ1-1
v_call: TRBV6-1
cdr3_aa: CASKPWGSDTEAFF
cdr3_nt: TGTGCCAGCAAACCTTGGGGGTCCGACACTGAAGCTTTCTTT

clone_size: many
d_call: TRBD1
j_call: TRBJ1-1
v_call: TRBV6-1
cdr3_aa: CASSTAGGSGTEAFF
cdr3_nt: TGTGCCAGCAGTACAGCAGGGGGCTCGGGCACTGAAGCTTTCTTT

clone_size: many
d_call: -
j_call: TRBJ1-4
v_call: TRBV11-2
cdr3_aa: CASSQTGNNEKLFF
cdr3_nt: TGTGCCAGCAGCCAAACGGGTAACAATGAAAAACTGTTTTTT

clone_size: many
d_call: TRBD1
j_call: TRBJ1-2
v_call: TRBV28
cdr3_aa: CASSSTGERDYGYTF
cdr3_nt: TGTGCCAGCAGTTCAACAGGGGAGAGAGACTATGGCTACACCTTC

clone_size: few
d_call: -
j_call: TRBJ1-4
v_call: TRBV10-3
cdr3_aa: CAISAGMASNEKLFF
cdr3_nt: TGTGCCATCAGTGCAGGGATGGCCTCTAATGAAAAACTGTTTTTT

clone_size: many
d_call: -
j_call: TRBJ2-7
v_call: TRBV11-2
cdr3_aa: CASSLAKGNYEQYF
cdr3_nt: TGTGCCAGCAGCCTAGCGAAGGGGAACTACGAGCAGTACTTC